This T cell receptor (beta chain) was recovered during a study of T cell changes during pregnancy in multiple sclerosis. Germline V gives CDR1 SGHTA, CDR2 FQGNSA. The CDR3 totals 14 residues. V lost 0 bases to trimming and J lost 0 bases, with 4 bases between them. Profiled with immunoSEQ multiplex PCR; TCRdb holds only in-frame clones, not every one. This table has about 57,000 clones, approximately 93% appearing once. The clonotype was recovered from a female donor with multiple sclerosis, enrolled in a pregnancy study. The chain uses TRBV7-2 and TRBJ2-3; no firm D call. The starting material was peripheral blood, obtained after pregnancy. CDR3 amino acids: CASSLASSTDTQYF. The DNA of the CDR3 is TGTGCCAGCAGCTTAGCTTCGAGCACAGATACGCAGTATTTT.